The subject of this entry is one T cell receptor (beta chain). The record originates from a study of blood T cell repertoires in COVID-19. The germline V and J ends were trimmed by 4 bases and 4 bases, with 14 bases remaining between them. Per germline, CDR1 MDHEN and CDR2 SYDVKM. This CDR3 has 15 amino acids. Generated by immunoSEQ multiplex PCR, the TCRdb table keeps only in-frame clones and is missing some. Found here are under 85,000 clones, 80% to 90% of them singletons; the top ten hold 5% to 6.5%. Material for sequencing was peripheral blood. The receptor was isolated from a man aged 50 or older with active COVID-19. The rearrangement links TRBV28 to TRBJ1-5, with D hard to call. CDR3 amino acids: CASSSGSHGNQPQHF. In nucleotides, the CDR3 is TGTGCCAGCAGTTCGGGATCCCACGGGAATCAGCCCCAGCATTTT.